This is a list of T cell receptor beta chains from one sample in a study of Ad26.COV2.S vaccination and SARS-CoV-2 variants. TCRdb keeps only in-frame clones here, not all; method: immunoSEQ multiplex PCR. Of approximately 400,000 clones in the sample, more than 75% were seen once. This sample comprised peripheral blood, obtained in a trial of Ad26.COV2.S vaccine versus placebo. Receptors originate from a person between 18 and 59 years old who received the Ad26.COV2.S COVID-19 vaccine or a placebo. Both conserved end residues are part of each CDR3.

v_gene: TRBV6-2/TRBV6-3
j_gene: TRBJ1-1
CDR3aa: CASSYSTVMNTEAFF

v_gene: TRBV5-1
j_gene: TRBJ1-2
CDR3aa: CASSPGGTGGGYTF

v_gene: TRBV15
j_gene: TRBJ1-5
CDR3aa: CATSRPEGGVGNQPQHF

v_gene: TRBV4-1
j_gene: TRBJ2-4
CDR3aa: CASSQEGGGQNIQYF

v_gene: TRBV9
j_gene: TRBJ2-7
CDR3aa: CASSGSWGTSDGSEQYF

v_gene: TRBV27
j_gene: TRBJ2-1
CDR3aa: CASSFWGNEQFF

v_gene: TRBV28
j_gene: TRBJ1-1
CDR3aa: CASSLITVGSTEAFF

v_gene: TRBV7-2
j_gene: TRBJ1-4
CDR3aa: CASSPMGETNEKLFF

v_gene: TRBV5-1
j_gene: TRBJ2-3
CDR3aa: CASSLGQHLSTDTQYF

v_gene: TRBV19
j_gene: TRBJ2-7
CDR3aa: CASRHREGYEQYF

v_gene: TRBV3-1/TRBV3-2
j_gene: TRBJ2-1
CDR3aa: CASSTDFNKQFF

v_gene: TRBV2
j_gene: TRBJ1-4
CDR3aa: CASRRQGANEKLFF

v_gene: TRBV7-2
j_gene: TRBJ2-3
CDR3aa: CASSLGGLAGFTDTQYF

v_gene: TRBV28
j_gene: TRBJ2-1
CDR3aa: CASSPRFRYEQFF

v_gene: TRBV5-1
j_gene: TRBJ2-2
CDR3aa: CASSLGQNTGELFF